The 7 T cell receptor beta chains listed next were all sequenced from one sample in a study of cytomegalovirus exposure and HLA in healthy donors. Amplification used 60 Vbeta primers and 13 Jbeta primers. Generated by immunoSEQ multiplex PCR, the TCRdb table keeps only in-frame clones and is missing some. Of approximately 180,000 clones in the sample, over 70% were seen once. Sequencing input: PBMCs. The origin of the receptors is a woman in her twenties or thirties in good health and CMV-seronegative.

The CDR3 sequence: CASSLEAGGFDEQYF. DNA of the CDR3: TGTGCCAGCAGCTTAGAGGCAGGGGGATTCGACGAGCAGTACTTC. The chain combines TRBV7-8 with TRBJ2-7, with 7 bases matching TRBD1. CDR1 SGHVS and CDR2 FQNEAQ come from the germline V gene. The CDR3 spans 15 residues. V dropped 1 base and J dropped 5; count of bases not matched to a gene: 8.

The chain recombines TRBV2 with TRBJ1-5, with D possibly matching TRBD1 (6 bases). The V gene's germline CDR1 is SNHLY and CDR2 FYNNEI. V was trimmed by 6 bases and J by 4 bases, leaving 16 bases between them. This CDR3 contains 15 residues. CDR3 in amino acids: CASRTGGTMNQPQHF. CDR3 nucleotides: TGTGCCAGCAGGACTGGTGGGACAATGAATCAGCCCCAGCATTTT.

This chain joins TRBV4-1 and TRBJ2-7, with 9 positions matching TRBD1. CDR1 is MGHRA and CDR2 is YSYEKL in the germline V gene. The CDR3 is 17 residues long. The V gene end was trimmed by 1 base and the J gene end by 5 bases; junction bases not matched to a gene: 12. Written as DNA, the CDR3 is TGCGCCAGCAGCCAAGGTGTTATCCGGGACAGGGACAACGAGCAGTACTTC. Its translation: CASSQGVIRDRDNEQYF.

This clone was picked up a small number of times. The chain uses TRBV11-3 and TRBJ2-2, with D possibly TRBD2 on 6 matching bases. Trimming left V 5 bases short and J 2 bases short, with 15 bases between. This CDR3 region has 16 residues. Germline V gene sequence: CDR1 SGHNT, CDR2 YENEEA. The CDR3 bases are TGTGCCAGCAGCGAGGATCGGGGGATAAACACCGGGGAGCTGTTTTTT. It translates to CASSEDRGINTGELFF.

Only one count was recorded for this clone. The chain has TRBV2 and TRBJ1-5, with TRBD1 identical over 12 bases. CDR3 length equals 15 residues. Trimming at V came to 6 bases and at J to 6 bases, leaving 6 bases not matched to a gene. Germline V lookup: CDR1 SNHLY, CDR2 FYNNEI. The CDR3 here is CASRDGTGGFQPQHF. As DNA, the CDR3 is TGTGCCAGCAGAGATGGGACAGGGGGCTTTCAGCCCCAGCATTTT.

The count of this clone is one. This chain uses TRBV9 with TRBJ2-2, with 11 bases aligning to TRBD2. The length of the CDR3 is 16 residues. The V gene's germline CDR1 is SGDLS and CDR2 YYNGEE. J lost 2 bases, V lost 3 bases, and 3 bases had no gene match. The CDR3 loop is CASSGGTSGNTGELFF. CDR3 bases: TGTGCCAGCAGCGGCGGGACTAGCGGAAACACCGGGGAGCTGTTTTTT.

J is TRBJ2-2 and V is TRBV9; TRBD2 aligns across 9 bases. The V gene end was trimmed by 3 bases and the J gene end by 8 bases; junction bases not matched to a gene: 5. Per the germline V gene, CDR1 is SGDLS and CDR2 is YYNGEE. CDR3 length: 14 amino acids. The DNA for the CDR3 is TGTGCCAGCAGCGCGGGACTAGCAATGGGGGAGCTGTTTTTT. Translation gives CASSAGLAMGELFF.